These 27 T cell receptor beta chains were sequenced from one sample in a study of OX40 agonist ivuxolimab in advanced cancers. The method was immunoSEQ multiplex PCR; TCRdb's version includes in-frame clones alone and lacks a portion of them. Of 30,000 to 50,000 clones detected, around 89% appear once; the ten largest clones hold roughly 0.55%. The material was CD4+ or CD8+ T cells sorted from blood, obtained in a trial of the OX40 agonist ivuxolimab. These receptors all come from an adult with an advanced solid tumor such as melanoma, head and neck, liver or kidney cancer.

This clone was seen only once. The rearrangement links TRBV27 to TRBJ2-2; 11 nucleotides line up with TRBD1. The CDR3 contains 17 residues. J lost 4 bases, V lost 7 bases, and 11 bases had no gene match. In germline, CDR1 is MNHEY, CDR2 SMNVEV (reference sequence). CDR3: CASTLRPGQGGTGELFF. Written as DNA, the CDR3 is TGTGCCAGCACACTACGCCCGGGACAGGGGGGCACCGGGGAGCTGTTTTTT.

This rearrangement joins TRBV11-2 to TRBJ2-5, with D tentatively TRBD2 (6 bases). Germline V gene data show CDR1 as SGHAT and CDR2 as FQNNGV. V was trimmed by 4 bases and J by 5 bases, leaving 11 bases between them. The length of the CDR3 is 13 residues. CDR3 in amino acids: CASSWGGVETQYF. The DNA of the CDR3 is TGTGCCAGCAGCTGGGGCGGGGTGGAGACCCAGTACTTC.

The rearrangement links TRBV7-2 to TRBJ1-2, with a weak D call TRBD1 (6 bases). Germline loops: CDR1 SGHTA, CDR2 FQGNSA. Trimming stripped 5 bases from V and 3 bases from J, with 13 bases between. This CDR3 has 14 residues. The CDR3 loop reads CASSSGAGDYGYTF. For the CDR3, the DNA is TGTGCCAGCAGCAGTGGGGCAGGGGACTATGGCTACACCTTC.

The chain is built from TRBV19 and TRBJ1-4, with D tentatively TRBD1 (5 bases). CDR1 LNHDA and CDR2 SQIVND come from the germline V gene (reference sequence). V lost 5 bases, J lost 3 bases, and 10 bases lay in between. The CDR3 loop spans 14 amino acids. This chain's CDR3 is CASSGTTANEKLFF. The CDR3 DNA is TGTGCCAGTAGTGGGACCACCGCTAATGAAAAACTGTTTTTT.

This CDR3 reads CASSLSEFANTGELFF. Here the CDR3 DNA reads TGTGCCAGCAGCTTATCTGAGTTCGCGAACACCGGGGAGCTGTTTTTT. The chain combines TRBV7-9 with TRBJ2-2; D is ambiguous. Trimming removed 2 bases from V and 0 bases from J, with 10 bases in between. Looked up from germline, CDR1 is SEHNR and CDR2 is FQNEAQ (reference sequence). The CDR3 length is 16 residues.

The V gene is TRBV6-5, the J gene TRBJ1-4; D ambiguous. V was cut by 5 bases and J by 6 bases, with 4 bases left in between. In germline, CDR1 is MNHEY, CDR2 SVGAGI. The CDR3 covers 11 residues. CDR3 in DNA: TGTGCCAGCAGTAGGTATGAAAAACTGTTTTTT. Translating it yields CASSRYEKLFF.

This clone was detected only a few times. The chain joins TRBV19 to TRBJ1-2; 9 bases map to TRBD1. The trim removed 7 bases at V and 5 bases at J, leaving 11 bases unmatched. CDR3 length equals 15 residues. Per the germline V gene, CDR1 is LNHDA and CDR2 is SQIVND (reference sequence). CDR3 protein: CASTDVTGTGYGYTF. CDR3 DNA sequence: TGTGCCAGTACCGACGTCACCGGGACAGGGTATGGCTACACCTTC.

The chain recombines TRBV7-2 with TRBJ1-1, with D perhaps matching TRBD1 (6 bases). V dropped 4 bases and J dropped 8 bases, with 11 bases sitting between them. Looked up from germline, CDR1 is SGHTA and CDR2 is FQGNSA. CDR3 length equals 12 residues. The CDR3 region is CASSYHDREAFF. The CDR3 nucleotides read TGTGCCAGCAGCTACCATGACAGGGAAGCTTTCTTT.

This clone is a singleton in its sample. In the same sample, other DNA sequences code for this CDR3. The chain recombines TRBV5-1 with TRBJ1-4; weak D call: TRBD1 (5 bases). The CDR3 extends over 14 amino acids. The germline V gene has CDR1 SGHRS and CDR2 YFSETQ. Trimming left V 0 bases short and J 6 bases short, with 9 bases between. The CDR3 region is CASSLGQGDEKLFF. CDR3 DNA sequence: TGCGCCAGCAGCTTGGGGCAGGGTGATGAAAAACTGTTTTTT.

V gene TRBV10-3 combines with J gene TRBJ1-2, with a tentative D call TRBD1 (5 bases). The V end lost 0 bases, the J end lost 0 bases, and 11 bases lay between the germline ends. CDR1 is ENHRY and CDR2 is SYGVKD in the germline V gene. The CDR3 consists of 16 residues. This CDR3 is CAISESWGPTNYGYTF. For the CDR3, the DNA is TGTGCCATCAGTGAGTCCTGGGGCCCTACTAACTATGGCTACACCTTC.

V gene TRBV18 combines with J gene TRBJ1-3; a possible D gene is TRBD1 (5 bases). Germline CDR1 is KGHSH and CDR2 is LQKENI. V was cut by 4 bases and J by 0 bases, with 13 bases left in between. This CDR3 has 16 amino acids. CDR3 DNA: TGTGCCAGCTCACAATCGGGACCGAACTCTGGAAACACCATATATTTT. It is translated as CASSQSGPNSGNTIYF.

The chain uses TRBV19 and TRBJ1-4, with 9 positions matching TRBD1. Germline V gene lookup returns CDR1 LNHDA and CDR2 SQIVND (reference sequence). J gave up 6 bases and V 5 bases, and 7 bases lay outside the gene matches. There are 15 residues in the CDR3. The CDR3 here is CASSSGTGWDEKLFF. The CDR3 DNA reads TGTGCCAGTAGTTCTGGGACAGGGTGGGATGAAAAACTGTTTTTT.

This clone has a single count. The chain employs TRBV5-1 and TRBJ1-5, with TRBD1 matching 8 bases. The junction had 6 bases not matched to a gene; V was cut back by 4 bases and J by 0 bases. The length of the CDR3 is 16 residues. CDR1 and CDR2 from the germline V gene are SGHRS and YFSETQ. The CDR3 nucleotides are TGCGCCAGCAGCATTGGGACAGGTTATAGCAATCAGCCCCAGCATTTT. The encoded protein is CASSIGTGYSNQPQHF.

This chain connects TRBV7-8 to TRBJ2-1; D gene ambiguous. The ends were cut back, 5 bases at V and 4 bases at J, with 18 bases in the middle. CDR1 is SGHVS and CDR2 is FQNEAQ in the germline V gene. The CDR3 spans 16 residues. CDR3 protein: CASSPYRVPQYNEQFF. DNA for the CDR3: TGTGCCAGCAGCCCTTACCGGGTCCCCCAATACAATGAGCAGTTCTTC.

The chain uses TRBV12-5 and TRBJ2-5, with D possibly being TRBD2 (7 bases). With 8 bases removed from V and 6 bases from J, the gap between germline ends came to 13 bases. This CDR3 is 12 amino acids long. CDR1 is LGHNT, CDR2 FRNRAP, per germline. This chain's CDR3 is CASRGGGKTQYF. Written as DNA, the CDR3 is TGTGCTAGTCGAGGGGGGGGAAAGACCCAGTACTTC.

The chain employs TRBV2 and TRBJ2-6; maybe TRBD1 (6 bases). The CDR3 runs to 15 residues. CDR1 is SNHLY and CDR2 is FYNNEI in the germline V gene. The V end lost 7 bases, the J end lost 4 bases, and 14 bases lay between the germline ends. The CDR3 nucleotides are TGTGCCAGCACAGAAGGGGGAACCGGGGCCAACGTCCTGACTTTC. Translated, it gives CASTEGGTGANVLTF.

V and J are TRBV9 and TRBJ2-7, with D maybe TRBD2 (5 bases). From germline, CDR1 is SGDLS and CDR2 YYNGEE. V lost 4 bases and J lost 4, with 15 bases in between. The CDR3 spans 14 residues. Here the CDR3 reads CASSNKDGGYEQYF. CDR3 in DNA: TGTGCCAGCAGCAATAAGGACGGCGGGTACGAGCAGTACTTC.

The chain uses TRBV11-2 and TRBJ1-4, with TRBD1 as a possible D gene (6 bases). This CDR3 has 15 residues. Trimming removed 5 bases at V and 8 bases at J, with 18 bases between. From germline, CDR1 is SGHAT and CDR2 FQNNGV. The CDR3 DNA reads as TGTGCCAGCAGCCTACAGGGCGGGGCTGAAGAAAAACTGTTTTTT. It encodes CASSLQGGAEEKLFF.

J is TRBJ2-3 and V is TRBV7-2; D not certain. The CDR3 extends over 12 amino acids. Germline V CDR1 and CDR2: SGHTA, FQGNSA. With 1 base removed from V and 6 bases from J, the gap between germline ends came to 5 bases. In DNA form, the CDR3 reads TGTGCCAGCAGCTTAGATTGGGATACGCAGTATTTT. It codes for CASSLDWDTQYF.

The V and J genes are TRBV2 and TRBJ1-1; D is unresolved. CDR3 length equals 15 residues. CDR1 and CDR2 (germline): SNHLY, FYNNEI. V dropped 7 bases and J dropped 1 base, with 16 bases sitting between them. CDR3 sequence reads: CASKHPRAENTEAFF. CDR3 nucleotide sequence: TGTGCCAGCAAACACCCCCGGGCAGAGAACACTGAAGCTTTCTTT.

This chain uses TRBV11-2 with TRBJ2-7, with 8 bases lining up with TRBD2. Germline trimming cut 5 bases from V and 2 bases from J; bases unmatched to any gene: 8. CDR1 and CDR2 (germline): SGHAT, FQNNGV. The CDR3 totals 15 residues. The CDR3 sequence: CASSRGGSYTYEQYF. For the CDR3, the DNA is TGTGCCAGCAGCCGGGGGGGCAGCTATACCTACGAGCAGTACTTC.

V and J are TRBV15 and TRBJ1-4; D is ambiguous. The CDR3 covers 13 residues. The germline V gene has CDR1 LNHNV and CDR2 YYDKDF (reference sequence). Deletions cut 1 base from V and 5 bases from J, with 5 bases between. CDR3 sequence: CATSRGLNEKLFF. The CDR3 DNA sequence: TGTGCCACCAGCAGAGGGTTGAATGAAAAACTGTTTTTT.

The CDR3 here is CASSPPGQGYEQYF. Written as DNA, the CDR3 is TGTGCCAGTAGTCCCCCCGGACAGGGATACGAGCAGTACTTC. V gene TRBV19 combines with J gene TRBJ2-7; TRBD1 agrees at 8 bases. The V segment lost 5 bases and the J segment 4 bases; nucleotides outside the gene matches: 7. Germline assignment: CDR1 LNHDA and CDR2 SQIVND (reference sequence). The CDR3 has 14 residues.

The gene calls are TRBV7-9 and TRBJ1-4; 8 bases line up with TRBD1. The CDR3 consists of 15 residues. Germline lookup yields CDR1 SEHNR and CDR2 FQNEAQ (reference sequence). V trimming: 1 base; J trimming: 8 bases; junction bases outside the gene matches: 6. DNA for the CDR3: TGTGCCAGCAGCTTAGGGGCGACAGGGGAAGAAAAACTGTTTTTT. Its translation is CASSLGATGEEKLFF. Full variable domain (outside the CDR3, taken from reference TRBV7-9 and TRBJ1-4): DTGVSQNPRHKITKRGQNVTFRCDPISEHNRLYWYRQTLGQGPEFLTYFQNEAQLEKSRLLSDRFSAERPKGSFSTLEIQRTEQGDSAMYLCASSLGATGEEKLFFGSGTQLSVL.

V and J are TRBV6-5 and TRBJ1-4; D is perhaps TRBD1 (5 bases). The CDR3 has 13 residues. Germline V gene lookup returns CDR1 MNHEY and CDR2 SVGAGI. V shed 6 bases and J shed 6 bases, with 11 bases lying between them. This CDR3 is CASRQPGHEKLFF. The CDR3 coding sequence is TGTGCCAGCAGACAACCGGGACATGAAAAACTGTTTTTT.

This clone occurred a few times. The chain carries TRBV5-8 and TRBJ1-6; D may be TRBD1 (5 bases). The CDR3 length is 14 residues. Germline V CDR1 and CDR2: SGHTS, YDEGEE. V lost 2 bases and J lost 7, with 10 bases in between. This chain's CDR3 is CASSFGRDNSPLHF. The CDR3 nucleotides read TGTGCCAGCAGCTTCGGACGGGACAATTCACCCCTCCACTTT.

The chain employs TRBV7-9 and TRBJ1-2; D is perhaps TRBD1 (5 bases). V gave up 6 bases and J gave up 1 base, with 12 bases separating them. CDR1 and CDR2 from the germline V gene are SEHNR and FQNEAQ (reference sequence). The CDR3 has 14 amino acids. The CDR3 here is CASRLGEINYGYTF. For the CDR3, the DNA is TGTGCCAGCAGACTAGGGGAGATTAACTATGGCTACACCTTC.